This TCR beta chain was captured in a study of shared clonotypes between healthy human individuals. Study context: The study enrolled two women and a few men aged 18 to 49.

The protocol was immunoSEQ multiplex PCR, while the TCRdb copy is restricted to in-frame clones and leaves out a portion. This table holds around 990,000 clones, roughly 80% found once. This CDR3 comprises 13 residues. V was clipped by 4 bases and J by 10 bases, with 14 bases between them. Per germline, CDR1 WNHNN and CDR2 SYGVQD (reference sequence). The sequence was collected from a man between 18 and 29 years old in good health. Some clones in this sample may be carry-over from other donors' samples. The V and J genes are TRBV10-1 and TRBJ2-1; D perhaps matches TRBD2 (6 bases). The sequencing sample was made of memory CD4+ T cells from PBMCs. As for subset: CD45RA-negative fraction. The CDR3 region is CASSASWGDEQFF. The CDR3 DNA reads as TGCGCCAGCAGTGCCAGTTGGGGGGACGAGCAGTTCTTC.